The sequence of this T cell receptor beta chain was determined in a study of blood T cell repertoires in COVID-19. Overall study: T cells, B-cell-depleted T cells, or PBMCs provided the cDNA or gDNA that served as material.

Authors' processing steps: Quantification of nucleated cells was approximated via reference gene primer amplification. Sequencing was performed with immunoSEQ multiplex PCR; in TCRdb, only in-frame clones are kept and a portion is missing. V and J calls and clone size come straight from that table; D and trimming were deduced from the DNA. The repertoire has more than 110,000 clones, about 84% of them found once; the top ten carry almost 6.5%. Source material: peripheral blood. The receptor's source is a human donor in a cohort sampled during active COVID-19.

The CDR3 bases are TGTGCCAGCAGAGGACAGGGGAATACAGATACGCAGTATTTT. It specifies CASRGQGNTDTQYF. J is TRBJ2-3 and V is TRBV6-4; 9 bases are shared with TRBD1. V shed 6 bases and J 3 bases; nucleotides not matched to a gene: 4. The CDR3 covers 14 residues. Germline CDR1 is MRHNA and CDR2 is SNTAGT.